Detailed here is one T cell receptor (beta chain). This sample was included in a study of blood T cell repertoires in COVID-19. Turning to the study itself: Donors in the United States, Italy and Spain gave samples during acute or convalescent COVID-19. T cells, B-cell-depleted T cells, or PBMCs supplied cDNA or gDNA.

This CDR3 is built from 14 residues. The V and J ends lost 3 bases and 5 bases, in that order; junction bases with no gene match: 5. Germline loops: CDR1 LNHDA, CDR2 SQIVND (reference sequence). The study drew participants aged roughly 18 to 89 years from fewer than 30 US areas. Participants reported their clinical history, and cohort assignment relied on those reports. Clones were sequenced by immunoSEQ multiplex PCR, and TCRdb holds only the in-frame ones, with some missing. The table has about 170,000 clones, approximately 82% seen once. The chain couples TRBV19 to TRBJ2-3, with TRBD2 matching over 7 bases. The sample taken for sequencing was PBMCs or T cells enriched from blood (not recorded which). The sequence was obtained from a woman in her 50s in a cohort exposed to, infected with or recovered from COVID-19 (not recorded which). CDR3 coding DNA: TGTGCCAGTAGTATTCTCGCGGGAGTAGATACGCAGTATTTT. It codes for CASSILAGVDTQYF.